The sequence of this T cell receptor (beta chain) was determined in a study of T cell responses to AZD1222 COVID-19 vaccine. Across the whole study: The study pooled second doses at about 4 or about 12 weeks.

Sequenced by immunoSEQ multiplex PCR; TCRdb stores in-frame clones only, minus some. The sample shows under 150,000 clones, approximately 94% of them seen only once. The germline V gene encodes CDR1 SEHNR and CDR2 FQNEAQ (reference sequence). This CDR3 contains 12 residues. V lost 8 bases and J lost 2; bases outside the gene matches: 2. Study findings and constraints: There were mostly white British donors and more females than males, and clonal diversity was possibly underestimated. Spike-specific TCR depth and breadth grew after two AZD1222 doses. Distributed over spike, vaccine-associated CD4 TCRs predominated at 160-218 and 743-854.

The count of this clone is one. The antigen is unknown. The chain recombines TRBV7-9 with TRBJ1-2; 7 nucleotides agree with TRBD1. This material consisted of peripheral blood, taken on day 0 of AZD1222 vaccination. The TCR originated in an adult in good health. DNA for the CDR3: TGTGCCAGCCAGACAGGGAACTATGGCTACACCTTC. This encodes CASQTGNYGYTF.